Listed here are 6 T cell receptor beta chains from one sample, sequenced in a study of radiotherapy plus CTLA-4 blockade in lung cancer. Data came from immunoSEQ multiplex PCR; TCRdb stores just in-frame clones and leaves some out. Seen here are about 62,000 clones, roughly 76% observed once, and the top ten hold 2.9%. The specimen was peripheral blood, collected from a patient treated with radiotherapy plus ipilimumab. These receptors originate from a human donor with non-small cell lung cancer who had a complete response to radiotherapy plus ipilimumab.

The V gene is TRBV7-9, the J gene TRBJ2-1; maybe TRBD1 (6 bases). Between the trimmed V and J ends, which lost 4 bases and 9 bases, there was a span of 10 bases. Germline assignment: CDR1 SEHNR and CDR2 FQNEAQ (reference sequence). The CDR3 covers 12 residues. CDR3 sequence reads: CASSSQGTEQFF. The CDR3 region has the DNA TGTGCCAGCAGCTCACAGGGTACTGAGCAGTTCTTC.

This clone was recorded only once. The chain employs TRBV19 and TRBJ1-2, with 7 nucleotides matching TRBD1. From germline, CDR1 is LNHDA and CDR2 SQIVND (reference sequence). This CDR3 is 13 amino acids long. The V gene end was trimmed by 4 bases and the J gene end by 8 bases; junction bases not matched to a gene: 7. Written as DNA, the CDR3 is TGTGCCAGTAGTACACTGACAGGGACAGGCTACACCTTC. It specifies CASSTLTGTGYTF.

The chain combines TRBV6-5 with TRBJ2-7, with a weak D call TRBD1 (6 bases). V was cut by 0 bases and J by 2 bases, with 11 bases left in between. Germline CDR1 MNHEY, CDR2 SVGAGI. This CDR3 spans 15 amino acids. The CDR3 DNA reads as TGTGCCAGCAGTTACTCCCTTTGGACAGCCTACGAGCAGTACTTC. Translation: CASSYSLWTAYEQYF.

This clone was seen only once. CDR3 residues: CASSLERDRVTGKNIQYF. Here the CDR3 DNA reads TGTGCCAGCAGCTTAGAGCGGGACAGGGTTACAGGGAAAAACATTCAGTACTTC. The chain carries TRBV7-9 and TRBJ2-4, with 9 bases identical to TRBD1. V dropped 1 base and J dropped 4; count of bases not matched to a gene: 11. There are 18 residues in the CDR3. Germline CDR1 is SEHNR and CDR2 is FQNEAQ (reference sequence).

The chain links TRBV2 to TRBJ2-7; TRBD2 matches at 9 bases. The V segment lost 11 bases and the J segment 4 bases; nucleotides outside the gene matches: 12. Germline V gene lookup returns CDR1 SNHLY and CDR2 FYNNEI. The CDR3 length is 14 residues. CDR3 loop: CASKGASGAYEQYF. The CDR3 coding sequence is TGTGCCTCTAAAGGGGCTAGCGGGGCGTACGAGCAGTACTTC.

The rearrangement uses TRBV5-1 and TRBJ2-2; D not certain. V was cut by 5 bases and J by 5 bases, with 7 bases left in between. Germline CDR1 reads SGHRS; CDR2 reads YFSETQ. The CDR3 consists of 12 residues. For the CDR3, the DNA is TGCGCCAGCAGACTTGATACCGGGGAGCTGTTTTTT. This translates into CASRLDTGELFF.